This entry is about one T cell receptor beta chain. Its antigen is undetermined. The data derive from a study of shared clonotypes between healthy human individuals. Study-wide context: With ages of 18 to 49, the donors were two women and a few men. There were three CD4 naive, three CD4 memory, two CD8 naive and one CD8 memory plates per donor.

General study findings and limits: Estimated richness values were generally larger in naive subsets than in memory subsets. The diversity represented, both genetic and in exposure history, was limited by few donors.

Trimming took 10 bases from V and 2 from J, leaving 18 bases between them. CDR3 size: 14 residues. Per the germline V gene, CDR1 is ENHRY and CDR2 is SYGVKD. Only in-frame clones appear in the TCRdb table, and some are missing; sequencing was by immunoSEQ multiplex PCR. This sample carries about 2 million clones, roughly 95% of them seen once, and the ten largest clones take more than 0.1%. The rearrangement links TRBV10-3 to TRBJ2-7; a possible D gene is TRBD1 (6 bases). The specimen sequenced was naive CD4+ T cells sorted from blood. Subset specified: CD45RA+ positively selected. This sequence originates from a man aged 18 to 29 in good health. CDR3 nucleotides: TGTGCCACAGCCCTATACAGGGATCCCTACGAGCAGTACTTC. Translating gives CATALYRDPYEQYF.